The 21 T cell receptor beta chains reported below all come from one sample, sequenced in a study of cytomegalovirus exposure and HLA in healthy donors. Measured with immunoSEQ multiplex PCR; TCRdb has only the in-frame clones, and not every one. The top ten hold 0.8% to 0.85% of the sample, which has around 350,000 clones, more than 80% seen once. Sequencing was carried out using PBMCs. These receptors all stem from a woman aged 18-29 years in good health and CMV-seronegative.

This sequence joins TRBV9 and TRBJ2-1; D may be TRBD2 (5 bases). V lost 1 base and J 0 bases, leaving 20 bases between the germline ends. The CDR3 has 19 amino acids. In germline, CDR1 is SGDLS, CDR2 YYNGEE. The CDR3 sequence: CASSVSTHTRASSYNEQFF. In DNA form, the CDR3 reads TGTGCCAGCAGCGTATCCACACACACTAGGGCAAGCTCCTACAATGAGCAGTTCTTC.

The rearrangement uses TRBV27 and TRBJ2-2; no firm D call. Trimming pared 5 bases from V and 0 bases from J, leaving 4 bases between. The CDR3 is 13 residues long. Germline V gene sequence: CDR1 MNHEY, CDR2 SMNVEV (reference sequence). The CDR3, as DNA: TGTGCCAGCAGTCCTCCGAACACCGGGGAGCTGTTTTTT. It yields the protein CASSPPNTGELFF.

The chain uses TRBV2 and TRBJ2-7; maybe TRBD1 (5 bases). The length of the CDR3 is 13 residues. The germline V gene has CDR1 SNHLY and CDR2 FYNNEI. V lost 6 bases and J 7 bases, leaving 16 bases between the germline ends. CDR3 residues: CASRDPQGREQYF. CDR3 sequence (DNA): TGTGCCAGCAGGGACCCCCAGGGTCGAGAGCAGTACTTC.

This chain joins TRBV6-5 and TRBJ1-5, with 7 bases matching TRBD1. CDR3 size: 15 residues. V shed 6 bases and J 2 bases; nucleotides not matched to a gene: 7. Germline V gene sequence: CDR1 MNHEY, CDR2 SVGAGI. Here the CDR3 DNA reads TGTGCCAGCAGCCTCCGACAGGGTGGCAATCAGCCCCAGCATTTT. It encodes CASSLRQGGNQPQHF.

For this clone: Germline is not matched at one junction end, which may reflect a read error. The gene calls are TRBV6-5 and TRBJ2-2, with D maybe TRBD1 (8 bases). Looked up from germline, CDR1 is MNHEY and CDR2 is SVGAGI. The CDR3 has 15 amino acids. In DNA, the CDR3 is TGTGCCAGCAGTTACAACCGGGACAGGCCCCGGGAGGTGTTTTTT. Translation gives CASSYNRDRPREVFF.

The chain links TRBV11-2 to TRBJ1-3, with 9 bases lining up with TRBD1. The CDR3 covers 15 residues. The junction had 6 bases not matched to a gene; V was cut back by 5 bases and J by 4 bases. Germline CDR1 SGHAT, CDR2 FQNNGV. The CDR3, as DNA: TGTGCCAGCAGCGTCCCGGGACAGGGCGGAAACACCATATATTTT. As protein: CASSVPGQGGNTIYF.

In DNA form, the CDR3 reads TGCGCCAGCAGTAAGACAACTTCTGGAAACACCATATATTTT. Encoded protein: CASSKTTSGNTIYF. The chain carries TRBV10-2 and TRBJ1-3; D remains ambiguous. Germline CDR1 WSHSY, CDR2 SAAADI. The CDR3 is made up of 14 amino acids. V shed 5 bases and J shed 1 base, with 9 bases lying between them.

This chain uses TRBV6-5 with TRBJ2-5, with 14 bases lining up with TRBD2. The germline V gene encodes CDR1 MNHEY and CDR2 SVGAGI. This CDR3 is 16 amino acids long. Trimming took 2 bases from V and 2 from J; bases not matched to a gene: 1. The CDR3 region has the DNA TGTGCCAGCAGTTACGGGACTAGCGGGGGACAAGAGACCCAGTACTTC. This sequence encodes CASSYGTSGGQETQYF.

The sample holds a few counts of this clone. The V and J genes are TRBV6-1 and TRBJ2-7; 9 bases map to TRBD1. Trimming at V came to 6 bases and at J to 5 bases, leaving 11 bases not matched to a gene. Germline CDR1 is MNHNS and CDR2 is SASEGT. The CDR3 spans 15 residues. As DNA, the CDR3 is TGTGCCAGCAGAGCCGGGACAGGGATCGTGGACGAGCAGTACTTC. This translates into CASRAGTGIVDEQYF.

This clone was counted many times. The rearrangement joins TRBV2 to TRBJ2-7; TRBD1 might be the D (5 bases). Germline CDR1 reads SNHLY; CDR2 reads FYNNEI. The CDR3 is 14 amino acids. The V end was cut by 7 bases, the J end by 4 bases, with 17 bases between. In nucleotides, the CDR3 is TGTGCCAGCAACCTAGGACAATCTTTTTACGAGCAGTACTTC. It codes for CASNLGQSFYEQYF.

This clone was seen only a few times. The chain uses TRBV2 and TRBJ1-3; no clear D. The CDR3 loop spans 14 amino acids. The germline V and J ends were trimmed by 1 base and 0 bases, with 4 bases remaining between them. CDR1 SNHLY and CDR2 FYNNEI come from the germline V gene. The CDR3: CASSEDSSGNTIYF. The CDR3, as DNA: TGTGCCAGCAGTGAAGACAGCTCTGGAAACACCATATATTTT. The whole variable domain, remainder taken from reference TRBV2 and TRBJ1-3, is EPEVTQTPSHQVTQMGQEVILRCVPISNHLYFYWYRQILGQKVEFLVSFYNNEISEKSEIFDDQFSVERPDGSNFTLKIRSTKLEDSAMYFCASSEDSSGNTIYFGEGSWLTVV.

The chain employs TRBV6-5 and TRBJ1-1; D gene uncertain. Trimming took 6 bases from V and 5 from J, leaving 13 bases between them. Germline CDR1 and CDR2: MNHEY and SVGAGI. CDR3 length: 13 residues. CDR3 region: CASRVGSGTEAFF. The CDR3 bases are TGTGCCAGCAGAGTCGGGTCCGGTACTGAAGCTTTCTTT.

The chain has TRBV27 and TRBJ2-3; TRBD2 matches at 10 bases. The CDR3 is made up of 15 amino acids. The trim removed 2 bases at V and 5 bases at J, leaving 4 bases unmatched. Germline assignment: CDR1 MNHEY and CDR2 SMNVEV (reference sequence). The CDR3 reads CASSLKRGGLDTQYF. In nucleotides, the CDR3 is TGTGCCAGCAGTTTAAAGCGGGGGGGCCTAGATACGCAGTATTTT.

The chain carries TRBV4-1 and TRBJ2-1; 7 nucleotides agree with TRBD1. The germline V gene encodes CDR1 MGHRA and CDR2 YSYEKL. The CDR3 has 14 residues. The junction had 3 bases not matched to a gene; V was cut back by 0 bases and J by 7 bases. The CDR3 is CASSQERQGNEQFF. CDR3 sequence (DNA): TGCGCCAGCAGCCAAGAGAGACAGGGAAATGAGCAGTTCTTC.

This chain links TRBV29-1 with TRBJ1-2; 11 positions match TRBD1. The length of the CDR3 is 13 residues. Germline V gene lookup returns CDR1 SQVTM and CDR2 ANQGSEA. After removal of 6 bases from V and 13 bases from J, the junction contained 13 bases not matched to a gene. CDR3 in DNA: TGCAGCGTCGCTAGGGACAGGGGGATTCAGCGCACCTTC. This gives the protein CSVARDRGIQRTF. Full variable domain (rest looked up from reference TRBV29-1 and TRBJ1-2): SAVISQKPSRDICQRGTSLTIQCQVDSQVTMMFWYRQQPGQSLTLIATANQGSEATYESGFVIDKFPISRPNLTFSTLTVSNMSPEDSSIYLCSVARDRGIQRTFGSGTRLTVV.

This chain uses TRBV5-6 with TRBJ2-3; D is uncertain. CDR3 length: 14 amino acids. The V gene's germline CDR1 is SGHDT and CDR2 YYEEEE. V was shortened by 0 bases and J by 4 bases, with 9 bases between the two germline ends. The DNA for the CDR3 is TGTGCCAGCAGCTTGGCGACTGCGGCAGATACGCAGTATTTT. This codes for CASSLATAADTQYF.

The CDR3 spells CASSLGAGANGYTF. The CDR3 DNA sequence: TGTGCCAGCAGCTTAGGGGCAGGGGCAAATGGCTACACCTTC. J is TRBJ1-2 and V is TRBV7-9; the D gene is possibly TRBD1 (6 bases). The germline V gene encodes CDR1 SEHNR and CDR2 FQNEAQ (reference sequence). The V and J ends lost 1 base and 6 bases respectively, with 12 bases between them. The CDR3 covers 14 residues. The variable domain in full, with the rest retrieved from reference TRBV7-9 and TRBJ1-2, is DTGVSQNPRHKITKRGQNVTFRCDPISEHNRLYWYRQTLGQGPEFLTYFQNEAQLEKSRLLSDRFSAERPKGSFSTLEIQRTEQGDSAMYLCASSLGAGANGYTFGSGTRLTVV.

V gene TRBV7-3 combines with J gene TRBJ2-2; the match to TRBD2 covers 14 bases. Germline CDR1 and CDR2: SGHTA and FQGTGA. The CDR3 has 16 residues. Trimming cost V 5 bases and J 4 bases; bases outside gene matches: 3. For the CDR3, the DNA is TGTGCCAGCAGCCCCGGGACTAGCGGGGGCACCGGGGAGCTGTTTTTT. It codes for CASSPGTSGGTGELFF.

As regards this clone: One end of the junction varies from germline; a read error may be responsible. The chain employs TRBV6-5 and TRBJ2-1, with D maybe TRBD1 (6 bases). Germline-derived CDR1 and CDR2 are MNHEY and SVGAGI. This CDR3 spans 16 amino acids. This CDR3 reads CASSYRLDSSSNEQFF. The CDR3 DNA reads TGTGCCAGCAGTTACCGATTGGACAGCTCCTCCAATGAGCAGTTCTTC.

This clone was observed a few times. The chain recombines TRBV28 with TRBJ1-2; no firm D call. V was shortened by 7 bases and J by 4 bases, with 16 bases between the two germline ends. The CDR3 has 14 residues. CDR1 and CDR2 from the germline V gene are MDHEN and SYDVKM. The CDR3 protein is CASTRPEWSYGYTF. The CDR3 region has the DNA TGTGCCAGCACCCGCCCCGAGTGGAGCTATGGCTACACCTTC.

This clone was recorded once. The J gene is TRBJ2-2, the V gene TRBV25-1; TRBD1 matches at 9 bases. The germline V gene encodes CDR1 MGHDK and CDR2 SYGVNS. The V gene end was trimmed by 2 bases and the J gene end by 7 bases; junction bases not matched to a gene: 5. This CDR3 spans 15 amino acids. CDR3 region: CASSEKGQGRGELFF. As DNA, the CDR3 is TGTGCCAGCAGTGAAAAGGGACAGGGCCGCGGGGAGCTGTTTTTT.